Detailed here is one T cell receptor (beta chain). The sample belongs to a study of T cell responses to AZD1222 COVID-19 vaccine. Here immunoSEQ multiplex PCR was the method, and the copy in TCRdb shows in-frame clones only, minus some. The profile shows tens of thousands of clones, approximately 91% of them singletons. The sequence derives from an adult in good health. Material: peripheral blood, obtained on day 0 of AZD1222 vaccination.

DNA of the CDR3: TGTGCCAGCGTATCACAGGGGGGCAAAAACATTCAGTACTTC. Encoded protein: CASVSQGGKNIQYF. The V and J genes are TRBV19 and TRBJ2-4, with TRBD1 identical over 8 bases. The V gene's germline CDR1 is LNHDA and CDR2 SQIVND (reference sequence). The CDR3 has 14 amino acids. Trimming cost V 9 bases and J 3 bases; bases outside gene matches: 7. The whole variable domain, remainder taken from reference TRBV19 and TRBJ2-4, is DGGITQSPKYLFRKEGQNVTLSCEQNLNHDAMYWYRQDPGQGLRLIYYSQIVNDFQKGDIAEGYSVSREKKESFPLTVTSAQKNPTAFYLCASVSQGGKNIQYFGAGTRLSVL.